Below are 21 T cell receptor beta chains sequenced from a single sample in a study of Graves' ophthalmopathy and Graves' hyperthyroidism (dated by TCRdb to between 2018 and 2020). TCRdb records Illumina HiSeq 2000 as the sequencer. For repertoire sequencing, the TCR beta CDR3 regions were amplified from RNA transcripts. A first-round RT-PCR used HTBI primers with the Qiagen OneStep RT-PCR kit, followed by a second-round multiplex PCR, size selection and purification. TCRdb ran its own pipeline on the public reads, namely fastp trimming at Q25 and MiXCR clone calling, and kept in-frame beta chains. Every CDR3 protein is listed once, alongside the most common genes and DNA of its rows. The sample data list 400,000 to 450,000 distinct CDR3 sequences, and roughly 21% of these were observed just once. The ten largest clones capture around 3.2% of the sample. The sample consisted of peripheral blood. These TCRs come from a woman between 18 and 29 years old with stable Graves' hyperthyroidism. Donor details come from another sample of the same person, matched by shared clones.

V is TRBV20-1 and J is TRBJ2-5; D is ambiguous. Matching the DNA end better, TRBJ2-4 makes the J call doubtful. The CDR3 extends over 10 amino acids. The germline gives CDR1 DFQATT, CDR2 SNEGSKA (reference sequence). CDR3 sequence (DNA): TGCAGTGCTAGGAGAAACATTCAGTACTTC. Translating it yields CSARRNIQYF.

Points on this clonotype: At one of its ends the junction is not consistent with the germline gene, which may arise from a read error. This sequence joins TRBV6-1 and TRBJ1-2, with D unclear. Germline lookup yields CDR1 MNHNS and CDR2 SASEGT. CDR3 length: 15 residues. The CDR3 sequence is CACSEANTSGYGYTF. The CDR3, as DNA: TGTGCCTGCAGTGAAGCGAACACTTCTGGCTATGGCTACACCTTC.

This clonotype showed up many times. CDR3 coding DNA: TGTGCCAGCACTCTAAGAGGGGGCAACGGCTACACCTTC. As protein: CASTLRGGNGYTF. The chain is built from TRBV12-3 or TRBV12-4 and TRBJ1-2; 7 positions match TRBD1. This CDR3 is built from 13 residues. Germline trimming cut 7 bases from V and 8 bases from J; bases unmatched to any gene: 10.

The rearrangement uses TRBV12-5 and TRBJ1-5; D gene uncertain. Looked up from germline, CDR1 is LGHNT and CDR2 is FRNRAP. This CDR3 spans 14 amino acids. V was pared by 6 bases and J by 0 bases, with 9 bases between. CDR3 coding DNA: TGTGCTAGTGGAGTCACCTTTAGCAATCAGCCCCAGCATTTT. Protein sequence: CASGVTFSNQPQHF.

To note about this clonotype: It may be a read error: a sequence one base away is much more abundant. CDR3 amino acids: CASSSLGDTVWPQHF. CDR3 DNA: TGTGCCAGCAGCTCACTGGGGGACACCGTTTGGCCCCAGCATTTT. V is TRBV7-2 and J is TRBJ1-5; D is perhaps TRBD1 (6 bases). This CDR3 contains 15 residues. Trimming took off 4 bases at V and 9 bases at J, with 19 bases between the two ends. Germline V gene data show CDR1 as SGHTA and CDR2 as FQGNSA.

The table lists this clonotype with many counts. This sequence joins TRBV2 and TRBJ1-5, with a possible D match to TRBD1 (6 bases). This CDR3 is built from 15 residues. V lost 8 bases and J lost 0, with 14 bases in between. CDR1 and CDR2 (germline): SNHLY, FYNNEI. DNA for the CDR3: TGTGCCAGCGCGCGACAGGCGAATAGCAATCAGCCCCAGCATTTT. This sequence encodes CASARQANSNQPQHF.

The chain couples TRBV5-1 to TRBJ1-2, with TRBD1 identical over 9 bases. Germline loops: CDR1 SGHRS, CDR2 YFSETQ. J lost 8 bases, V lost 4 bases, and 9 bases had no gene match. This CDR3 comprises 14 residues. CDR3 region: CASSPGTGFGGYTF. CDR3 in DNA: TGCGCCAGCAGCCCCGGGACAGGGTTTGGCGGCTACACCTTC. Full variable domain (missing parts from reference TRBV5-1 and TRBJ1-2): KAGVTQTPRYLIKTRGQQVTLSCSPISGHRSVSWYQQTPGQGLQFLFEYFSETQRNKGNFPGRFSGRQFSNSRSEMNVSTLELGDSALYLCASSPGTGFGGYTFGSGTRLTVV.

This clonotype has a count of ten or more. The CDR3 DNA is TGTGCCACCAGTGATTTAAAGGAGAACACCGGGGAGCTGTTTTTT. It encodes CATSDLKENTGELFF. V gene TRBV24-1 combines with J gene TRBJ2-2, with D unresolved. CDR1 and CDR2 (germline): KGHDR, SFDVKD. V lost 1 base and J 1 base, leaving 6 bases between the germline ends. The CDR3 sequence is 15 residues long.

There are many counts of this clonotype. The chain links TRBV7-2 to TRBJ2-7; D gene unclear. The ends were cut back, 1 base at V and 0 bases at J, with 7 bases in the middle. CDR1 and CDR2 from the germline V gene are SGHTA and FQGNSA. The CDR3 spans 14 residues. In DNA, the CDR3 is TGTGCCAGCAGCTTAGGCGGCTTCTCCTACGAGCAGTACTTC. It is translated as CASSLGGFSYEQYF.

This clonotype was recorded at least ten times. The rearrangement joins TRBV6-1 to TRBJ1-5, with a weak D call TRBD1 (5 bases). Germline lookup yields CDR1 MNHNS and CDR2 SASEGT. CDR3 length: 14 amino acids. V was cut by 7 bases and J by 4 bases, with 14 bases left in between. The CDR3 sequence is CASMGQGTNQPQHF. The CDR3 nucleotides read TGTGCCAGCATGGGTCAGGGTACAAATCAGCCCCAGCATTTT.

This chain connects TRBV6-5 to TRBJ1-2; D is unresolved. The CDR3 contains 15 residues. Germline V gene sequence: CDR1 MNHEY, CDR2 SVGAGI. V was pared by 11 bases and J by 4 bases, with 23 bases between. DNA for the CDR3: TGTGCCCTCAGTTACATCCGAGGGCAGATCTATGGCTACACCTTC. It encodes CALSYIRGQIYGYTF.

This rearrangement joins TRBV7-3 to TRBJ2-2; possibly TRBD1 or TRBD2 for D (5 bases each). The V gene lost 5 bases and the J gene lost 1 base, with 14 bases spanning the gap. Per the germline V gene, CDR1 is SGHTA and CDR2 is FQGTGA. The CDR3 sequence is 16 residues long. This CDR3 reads CASSPGAGLNTGELFF. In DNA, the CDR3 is TGTGCCAGCAGCCCCGGGGCAGGGTTGAACACCGGGGAGCTGTTTTTT.

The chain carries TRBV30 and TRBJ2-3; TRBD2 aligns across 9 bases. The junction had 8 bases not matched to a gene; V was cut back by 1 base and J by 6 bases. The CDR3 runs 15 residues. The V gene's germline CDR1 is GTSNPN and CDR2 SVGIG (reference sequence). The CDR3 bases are TGTGCCTGGAGTGGACTAGCGGTCGGGCAGGATACGCAGTATTTT. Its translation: CAWSGLAVGQDTQYF.

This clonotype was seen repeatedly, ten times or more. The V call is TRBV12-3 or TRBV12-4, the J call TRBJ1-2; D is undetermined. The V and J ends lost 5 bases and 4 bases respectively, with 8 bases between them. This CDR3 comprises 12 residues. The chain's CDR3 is CASSKASYGYTF. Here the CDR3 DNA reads TGTGCCAGCAGTAAGGCTAGCTATGGCTACACCTTC.

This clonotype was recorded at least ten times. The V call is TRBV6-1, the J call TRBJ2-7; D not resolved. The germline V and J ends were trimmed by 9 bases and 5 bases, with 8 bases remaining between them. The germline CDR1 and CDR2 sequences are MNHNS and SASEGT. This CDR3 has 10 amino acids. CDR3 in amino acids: CASRDHEQYF. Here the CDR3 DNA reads TGTGCCAGTCGTGATCACGAGCAGTACTTC.

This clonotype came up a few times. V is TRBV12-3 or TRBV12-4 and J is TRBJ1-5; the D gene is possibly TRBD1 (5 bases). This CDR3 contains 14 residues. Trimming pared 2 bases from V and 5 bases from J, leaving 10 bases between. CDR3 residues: CASSLRPGYQPQHF. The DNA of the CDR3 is TGTGCCAGCAGTTTAAGACCAGGGTATCAGCCCCAGCATTTT.

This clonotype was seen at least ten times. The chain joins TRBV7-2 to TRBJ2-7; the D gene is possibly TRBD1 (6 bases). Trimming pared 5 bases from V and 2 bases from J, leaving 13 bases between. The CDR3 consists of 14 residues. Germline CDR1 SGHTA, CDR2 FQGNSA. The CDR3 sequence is CASSLTQGTYEQYF. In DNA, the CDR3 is TGTGCCAGCAGCCTAACACAGGGAACCTACGAGCAGTACTTC.

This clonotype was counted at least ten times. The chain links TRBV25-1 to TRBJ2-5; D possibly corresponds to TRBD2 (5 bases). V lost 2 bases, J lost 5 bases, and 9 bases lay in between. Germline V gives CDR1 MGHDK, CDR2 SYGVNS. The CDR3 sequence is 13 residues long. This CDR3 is CASSEAGKETQYF. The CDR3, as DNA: TGTGCCAGCAGTGAAGCCGGGAAGGAGACCCAGTACTTC.

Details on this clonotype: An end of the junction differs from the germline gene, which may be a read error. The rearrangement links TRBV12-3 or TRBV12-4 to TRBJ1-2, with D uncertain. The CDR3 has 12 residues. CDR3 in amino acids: CASSLVNCGYTF. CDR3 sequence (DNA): TGTGCCAGCAGTTTGGTTAACTGTGGCTACACCTTC.

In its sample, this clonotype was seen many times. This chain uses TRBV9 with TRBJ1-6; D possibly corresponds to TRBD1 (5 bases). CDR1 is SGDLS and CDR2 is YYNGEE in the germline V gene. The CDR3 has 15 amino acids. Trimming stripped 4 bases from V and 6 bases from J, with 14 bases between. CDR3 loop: CASSPSGGTNSPLHF. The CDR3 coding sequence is TGTGCCAGCAGCCCCTCGGGGGGAACTAATTCACCCCTCCACTTT.

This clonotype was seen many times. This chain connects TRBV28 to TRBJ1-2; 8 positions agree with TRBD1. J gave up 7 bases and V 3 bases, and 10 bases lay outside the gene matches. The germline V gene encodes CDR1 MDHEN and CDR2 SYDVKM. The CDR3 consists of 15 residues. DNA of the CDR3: TGTGCCAGCAGTTTGACCATTCAGGGGGCGAGTGGCTACACCTTC. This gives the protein CASSLTIQGASGYTF.